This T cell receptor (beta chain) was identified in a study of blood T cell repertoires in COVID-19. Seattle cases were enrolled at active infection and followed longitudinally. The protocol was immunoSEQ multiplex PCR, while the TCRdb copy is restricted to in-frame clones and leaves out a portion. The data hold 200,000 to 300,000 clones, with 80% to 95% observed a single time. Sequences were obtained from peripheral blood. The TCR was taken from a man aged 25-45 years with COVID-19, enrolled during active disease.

This CDR3 is CASSWVGDNEQFF. CDR3 in DNA: TGTGCCAGTAGTTGGGTGGGAGACAATGAGCAGTTCTTC. The gene calls are TRBV19 and TRBJ2-1; possibly TRBD2 for D (5 bases). V lost 5 bases and J 5 bases, leaving 10 bases between the germline ends. The CDR3 has 13 residues. Germline CDR1 LNHDA, CDR2 SQIVND (reference sequence).